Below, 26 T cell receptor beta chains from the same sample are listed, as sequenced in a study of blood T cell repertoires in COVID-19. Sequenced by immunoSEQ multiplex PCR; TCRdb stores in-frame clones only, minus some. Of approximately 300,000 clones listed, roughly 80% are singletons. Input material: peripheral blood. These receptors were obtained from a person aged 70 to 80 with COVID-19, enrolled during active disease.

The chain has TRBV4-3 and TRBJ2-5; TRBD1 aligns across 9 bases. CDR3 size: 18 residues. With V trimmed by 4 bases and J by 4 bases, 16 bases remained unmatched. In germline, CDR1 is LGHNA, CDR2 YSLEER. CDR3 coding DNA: TGCGCCAGCAGCCCTACAGGGGGCGCTGGTTCTTTTCGAGAGACCCAGTACTTC. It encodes CASSPTGGAGSFRETQYF.

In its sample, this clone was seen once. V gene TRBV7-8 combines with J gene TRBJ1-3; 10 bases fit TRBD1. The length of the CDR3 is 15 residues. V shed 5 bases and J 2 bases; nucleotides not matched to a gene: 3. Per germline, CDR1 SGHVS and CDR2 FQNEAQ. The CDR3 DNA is TGTGCCAGCAGCACAGGACAGGGGGCTGGAAACACCATATATTTT. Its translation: CASSTGQGAGNTIYF.

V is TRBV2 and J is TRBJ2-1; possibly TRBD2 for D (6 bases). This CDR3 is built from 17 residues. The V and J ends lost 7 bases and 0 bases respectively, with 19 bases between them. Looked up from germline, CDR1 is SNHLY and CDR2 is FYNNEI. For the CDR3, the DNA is TGTGCCAGCACCCCTCCTAGCGATCGACCCTCCTACAATGAGCAGTTCTTC. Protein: CASTPPSDRPSYNEQFF.

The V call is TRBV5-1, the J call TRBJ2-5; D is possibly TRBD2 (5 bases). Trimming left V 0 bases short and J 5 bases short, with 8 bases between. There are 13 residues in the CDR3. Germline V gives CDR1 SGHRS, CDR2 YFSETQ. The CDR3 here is CASSLDGVETQYF. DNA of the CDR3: TGCGCCAGCAGCTTGGACGGGGTTGAGACCCAGTACTTC.

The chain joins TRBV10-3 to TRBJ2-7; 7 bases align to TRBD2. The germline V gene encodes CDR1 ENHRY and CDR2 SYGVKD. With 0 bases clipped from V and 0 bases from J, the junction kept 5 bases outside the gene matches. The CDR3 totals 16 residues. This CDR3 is CAISESGAGSSYEQYF. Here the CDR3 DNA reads TGTGCCATCAGTGAGTCTGGAGCGGGGAGCTCCTACGAGCAGTACTTC.

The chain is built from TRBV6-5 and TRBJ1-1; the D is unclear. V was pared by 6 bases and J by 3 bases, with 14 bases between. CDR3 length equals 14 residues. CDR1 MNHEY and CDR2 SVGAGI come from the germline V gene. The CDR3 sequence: CASSATREYTEAFF. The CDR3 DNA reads TGTGCCAGCAGCGCCACACGGGAATACACTGAAGCTTTCTTT.

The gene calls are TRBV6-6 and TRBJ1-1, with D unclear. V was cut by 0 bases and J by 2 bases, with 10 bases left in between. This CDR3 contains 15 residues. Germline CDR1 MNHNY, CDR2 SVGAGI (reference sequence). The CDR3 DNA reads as TGTGCCAGCAGTTACTCAGAGGGAGGTAACACTGAAGCTTTCTTT. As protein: CASSYSEGGNTEAFF.

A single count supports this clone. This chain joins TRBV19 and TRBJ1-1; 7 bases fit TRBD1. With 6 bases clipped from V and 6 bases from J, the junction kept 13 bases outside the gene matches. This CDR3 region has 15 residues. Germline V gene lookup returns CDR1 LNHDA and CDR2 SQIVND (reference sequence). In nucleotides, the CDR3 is TGTGCCAGTAGCAAAGAGGGACAGCCATGGGCTGAAGCTTTCTTT. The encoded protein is CASSKEGQPWAEAFF.

CDR3 protein: CASSQVIGGETQYF. Here the CDR3 DNA reads TGTGCCAGCAGCCAAGTCATCGGGGGTGAGACCCAGTACTTC. The chain links TRBV3-1 (or the pseudogene TRBV3-2) to TRBJ2-5; D is possibly TRBD2 (6 bases). V dropped 1 base and J dropped 5 bases, with 11 bases sitting between them. CDR3 size: 14 residues. Germline CDR1 is LGHDT and CDR2 is YNNKEL (reference sequence).

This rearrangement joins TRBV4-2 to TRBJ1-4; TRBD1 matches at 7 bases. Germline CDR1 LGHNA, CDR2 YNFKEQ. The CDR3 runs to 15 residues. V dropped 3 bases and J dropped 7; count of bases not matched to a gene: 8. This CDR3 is CASSHPGQGVEKLFF. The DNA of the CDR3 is TGTGCCAGCAGCCATCCCGGTCAGGGGGTTGAAAAACTGTTTTTT.

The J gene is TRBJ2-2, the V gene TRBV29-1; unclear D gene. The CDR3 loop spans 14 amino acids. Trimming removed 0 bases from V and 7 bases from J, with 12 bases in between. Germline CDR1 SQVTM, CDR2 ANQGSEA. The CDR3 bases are TGCAGCGTTGAAGAAGGCTGGTCTAGCGGGGAGCTGTTTTTT. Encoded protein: CSVEEGWSSGELFF.

The CDR3 nucleotides read TGCGCCAGCAGCCAAGTACAGAAATCTGAAGCTTTCTTT. Protein: CASSQVQKSEAFF. The chain employs TRBV4-3 and TRBJ1-1; no clear D gene. Germline-derived CDR1 and CDR2 are LGHNA and YSLEER. V was clipped by 1 base and J by 6 bases, with 9 bases between them. The CDR3 spans 13 residues.

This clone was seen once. CDR3 DNA sequence: TGTGCCAGCAAGAACAGGGGAAAAAGGGGGGAGACCCAGTACTTC. Protein product: CASKNRGKRGETQYF. The chain combines TRBV3-1 (or the pseudogene TRBV3-2) with TRBJ2-5; 7 bases agree with TRBD1. This CDR3 region has 15 residues. V lost 7 bases to trimming and J lost 5 bases; unmatched junction nucleotides: 13. Germline V gives CDR1 LGHDT, CDR2 YNNKEL (reference sequence).

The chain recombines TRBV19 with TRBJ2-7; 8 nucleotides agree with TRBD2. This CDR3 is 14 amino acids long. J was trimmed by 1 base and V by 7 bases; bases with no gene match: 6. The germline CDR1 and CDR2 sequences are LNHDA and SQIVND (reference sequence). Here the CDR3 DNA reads TGTGCCAGTATGCGCAGCGGGGGATCCTACGAGCAGTACTTC. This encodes CASMRSGGSYEQYF.

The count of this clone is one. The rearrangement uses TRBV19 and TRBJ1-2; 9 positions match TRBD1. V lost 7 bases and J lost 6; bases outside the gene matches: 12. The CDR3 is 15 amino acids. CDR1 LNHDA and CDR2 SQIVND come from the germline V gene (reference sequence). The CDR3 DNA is TGTGCCAGTAATGGACAGGGGACACGACATCATGGCTACACCTTC. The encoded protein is CASNGQGTRHHGYTF.

CDR3 residues: CASRLTGSGAKNIQYF. The CDR3 DNA reads as TGTGCCAGCAGATTGACAGGGAGTGGGGCCAAAAACATTCAGTACTTC. This chain connects TRBV11-2 to TRBJ2-4, with 7 bases that match TRBD1. The CDR3 covers 16 residues. The V segment lost 6 bases and the J segment 1 base; nucleotides outside the gene matches: 9. The germline CDR1 and CDR2 sequences are SGHAT and FQNNGV.

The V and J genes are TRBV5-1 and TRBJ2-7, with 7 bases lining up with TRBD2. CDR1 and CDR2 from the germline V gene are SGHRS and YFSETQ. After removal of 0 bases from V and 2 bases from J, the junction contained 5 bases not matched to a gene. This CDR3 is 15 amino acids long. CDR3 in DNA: TGCGCCAGCAGCTTGGTTCCCGGGACTACCTACGAGCAGTACTTC. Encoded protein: CASSLVPGTTYEQYF.

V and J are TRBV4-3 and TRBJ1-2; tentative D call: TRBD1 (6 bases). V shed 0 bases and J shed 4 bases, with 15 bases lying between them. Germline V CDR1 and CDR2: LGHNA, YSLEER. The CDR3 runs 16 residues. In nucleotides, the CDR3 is TGCGCCAGCAGCCAAGATATAGGGCAGGGGATCTATGGCTACACCTTC. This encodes CASSQDIGQGIYGYTF.

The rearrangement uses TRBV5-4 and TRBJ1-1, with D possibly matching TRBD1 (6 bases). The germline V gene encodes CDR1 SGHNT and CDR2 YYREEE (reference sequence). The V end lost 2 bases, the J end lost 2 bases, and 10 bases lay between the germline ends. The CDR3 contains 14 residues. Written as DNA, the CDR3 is TGTGCCAGCAGCTTACAGGGCTTCAACACTGAAGCTTTCTTT. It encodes CASSLQGFNTEAFF. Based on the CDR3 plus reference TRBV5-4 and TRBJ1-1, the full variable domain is ETGVTQSPTHLIKTRGQQVTLRCSSQSGHNTVSWYQQALGQGPQFIFQYYREEENGRGNFPPRFSGLQFPNYSSELNVNALELDDSALYLCASSLQGFNTEAFFGQGTRLTVV.

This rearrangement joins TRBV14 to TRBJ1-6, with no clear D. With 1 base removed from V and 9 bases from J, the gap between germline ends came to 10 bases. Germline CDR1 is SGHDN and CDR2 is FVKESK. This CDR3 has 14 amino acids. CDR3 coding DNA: TGTGCCAGCAGCCAAGGGGGTGGAGGTTCACCCCTCCACTTT. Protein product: CASSQGGGGSPLHF.

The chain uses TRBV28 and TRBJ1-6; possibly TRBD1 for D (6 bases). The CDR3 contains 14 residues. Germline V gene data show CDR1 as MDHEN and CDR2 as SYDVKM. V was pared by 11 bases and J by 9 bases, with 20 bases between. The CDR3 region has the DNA TGTGCCTCCTACCAAGGGGGGGCGTCTTCACCCCTCCACTTT. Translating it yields CASYQGGASSPLHF.

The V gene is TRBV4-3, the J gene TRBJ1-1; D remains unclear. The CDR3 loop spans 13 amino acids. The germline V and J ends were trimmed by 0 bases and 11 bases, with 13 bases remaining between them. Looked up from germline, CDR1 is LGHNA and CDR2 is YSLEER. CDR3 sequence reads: CASSQDLAVEAFF. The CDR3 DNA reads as TGCGCCAGCAGCCAAGACCTGGCGGTGGAGGCTTTCTTT.

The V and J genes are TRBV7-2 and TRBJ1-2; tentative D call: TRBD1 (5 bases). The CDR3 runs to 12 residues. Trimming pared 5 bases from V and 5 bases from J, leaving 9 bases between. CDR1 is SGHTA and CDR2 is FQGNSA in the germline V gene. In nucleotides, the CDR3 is TGTGCCAGCAGCCCAGGGCGGTATGGCTACACCTTC. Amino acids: CASSPGRYGYTF. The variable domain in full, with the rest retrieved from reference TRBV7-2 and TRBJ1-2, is GAGVSQSPSNKVTEKGKDVELRCDPISGHTALYWYRQSLGQGLEFLIYFQGNSAPDKSGLPSDRFSAERTGGSVSTLTIQRTQQEDSAVYLCASSPGRYGYTFGSGTRLTVV.

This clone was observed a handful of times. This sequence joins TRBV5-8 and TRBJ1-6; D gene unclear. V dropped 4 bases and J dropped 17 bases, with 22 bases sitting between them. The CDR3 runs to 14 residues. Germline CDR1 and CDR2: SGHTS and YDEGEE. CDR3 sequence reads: CASSTLGAVTDFHF. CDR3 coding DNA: TGTGCCAGCAGCACCCTGGGAGCGGTTACGGACTTCCACTTT.

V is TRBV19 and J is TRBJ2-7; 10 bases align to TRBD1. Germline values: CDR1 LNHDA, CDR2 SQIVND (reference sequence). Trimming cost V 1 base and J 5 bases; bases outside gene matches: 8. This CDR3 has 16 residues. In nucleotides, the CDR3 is TGTGCCAGTAGTATAGCCGCTACCGGGACAGGGGACGAGCAGTACTTC. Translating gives CASSIAATGTGDEQYF.

The CDR3 bases are TGTGCCAGCAGCCGAGGACCGACAGAACTAAATTCACCCCTCCACTTT. Amino acids: CASSRGPTELNSPLHF. V and J are TRBV14 and TRBJ1-6; TRBD1 is a possible D gene (5 bases). The V end lost 4 bases, the J end lost 7 bases, and 17 bases lay between the germline ends. The CDR3 has 16 amino acids. CDR1 and CDR2 (germline): SGHDN, FVKESK.